Sequencing of this T cell receptor (beta chain) was carried out in a study of CD8 T cells in ankylosing spondylitis. Trimming removed 2 bases from V and 12 bases from J, with 11 bases in between. The CDR3 has 12 amino acids. From germline, CDR1 is KGHSH and CDR2 LQKENI. MiXCR, run by TCRdb on the 5' RACE reads, gives a single entry per CDR3 protein. Counted here are roughly 700,000 distinct CDR3 sequences, around 17% occurring once; the ten biggest clones make up roughly a fifth. A remark on this clonotype: As yet, its antigen is unknown.

Study-wide findings and caveats: There were earlier reports of some motif variants in reactive arthritis synovial fluid and blood. Roughly eight highly homologous variants made up a TCR beta motif, and this motif appeared characteristic of ankylosing spondylitis blood. Disease-linked clones bore a CD8+ phenotype, appearing relatively rarely in peripheral blood.

The chain uses TRBV18 and TRBJ2-1; D is undetermined. This sequence originates from a male donor with ankylosing spondylitis. The sequenced material came from blood, either unsorted or a sorted T cell fraction (not recorded which). This CDR3 is CASSPLPLGQFF. In DNA, the CDR3 is TGTGCCAGCTCACCATTACCGCTCGGGCAGTTCTTC. Full variable domain (rest looked up from reference TRBV18 and TRBJ2-1): NAGVMQNPRHLVRRRGQEARLRCSPMKGHSHVYWYRQLPEEGLKFMVYLQKENIIDESGMPKERFSAEFPKEGPSILRIQQVVRGDSAAYFCASSPLPLGQFFGPGTRLTVL.